These 18 T cell receptor beta chains came from one sample sequenced in a study of blood T cell repertoires in COVID-19. Only in-frame clones appear in the TCRdb table, and some are missing; sequencing was by immunoSEQ multiplex PCR. The sample holds some 200,000 clones; 84% are singletons and the top ten take about 2.3%. Input material: peripheral blood. The source of these receptors is a woman aged 55-75 years with acute or convalescent COVID-19.

The chain employs TRBV2 and TRBJ2-2, with D uncertain. The CDR3 loop spans 14 amino acids. Germline CDR1 is SNHLY and CDR2 is FYNNEI. V shed 4 bases and J shed 1 base, with 7 bases lying between them. The CDR3 DNA follows: TGTGCCAGCAGTGGACTGAAGAACACCGGGGAGCTGTTTTTT. Translating gives CASSGLKNTGELFF.

The chain uses TRBV4-1 and TRBJ1-6; D remains ambiguous. CDR1 is MGHRA, CDR2 YSYEKL, per germline. The CDR3 has 16 amino acids. Deletions cut 0 bases from V and 4 bases from J, with 10 bases between. This chain's CDR3 is CASSQEGTRYNSPLHF. The CDR3 DNA reads TGCGCCAGCAGCCAAGAGGGCACCCGTTATAATTCACCCCTCCACTTT.

The chain combines TRBV3-1 (or the pseudogene TRBV3-2) with TRBJ2-7, with 9 nucleotides matching TRBD2. Germline loops: CDR1 LGHDT, CDR2 YNNKEL (reference sequence). The CDR3 sequence is 19 residues long. After removal of 4 bases from V and 1 base from J, the junction contained 17 bases not matched to a gene. The CDR3 DNA is TGTGCCAGCAGCCTAAGGGAGATTAGCGGGGGCGCTTTTTCCTACGAGCAGTACTTC. Its protein product is CASSLREISGGAFSYEQYF.

The V gene is TRBV9, the J gene TRBJ1-3; no clear D gene. The germline gives CDR1 SGDLS, CDR2 YYNGEE. V was shortened by 1 base and J by 8 bases, with 10 bases between the two germline ends. The CDR3 runs to 13 residues. DNA of the CDR3: TGTGCCAGCAGCGTAAGTTTCCGGGACACCATATATTTT. Translating gives CASSVSFRDTIYF.

The chain joins TRBV2 to TRBJ1-6, with D hard to call. Germline V gene lookup returns CDR1 SNHLY and CDR2 FYNNEI. The CDR3 has 14 residues. V lost 7 bases, J lost 2 bases, and 9 bases lay in between. The CDR3 DNA reads TGTGCCAGCATGGGAGCTACCTATAATTCACCCCTCCACTTT. This translates into CASMGATYNSPLHF.

V gene TRBV3-1 (or the pseudogene TRBV3-2) combines with J gene TRBJ2-7; a weak D match, TRBD2 (6 bases). Germline assignment: CDR1 LGHDT and CDR2 YNNKEL (reference sequence). Trimming pared 8 bases from V and 2 bases from J, leaving 28 bases between. This CDR3 has 18 amino acids. CDR3 protein: CASSSRGLRTTGAYEQYF. The CDR3 bases are TGTGCCAGCTCCTCCCGCGGACTACGAACCACGGGGGCCTACGAGCAGTACTTC.

This clone was observed once. The chain is built from TRBV6-1 and TRBJ2-5, with a weak D call TRBD1 (5 bases). The V end lost 2 bases, the J end lost 5 bases, and 27 bases lay between the germline ends. The CDR3 consists of 19 residues. CDR1 is MNHNS and CDR2 is SASEGT in the germline V gene. CDR3: CASSEPSGVSWGLGETQYF. CDR3 in DNA: TGTGCCAGCAGTGAACCTTCGGGTGTGTCGTGGGGCCTGGGGGAGACCCAGTACTTC.

The J gene is TRBJ1-6, the V gene TRBV4-2; D possibly corresponds to TRBD1 (6 bases). Deletions cut 5 bases from V and 8 bases from J, with 28 bases between. Looked up from germline, CDR1 is LGHNA and CDR2 is YNFKEQ. This CDR3 has 19 amino acids. The CDR3 loop is CASSSRLNREYGRDSPLHF. DNA for the CDR3: TGTGCCAGCAGCTCCCGTTTAAACAGGGAGTATGGTAGGGATTCACCCCTCCACTTT.

Only a few counts were recorded for this clone. The chain is built from TRBV30 and TRBJ2-2; 7 positions agree with TRBD2. Germline V CDR1 and CDR2: GTSNPN, SVGIG (reference sequence). The V segment lost 0 bases and the J segment 5 bases; nucleotides outside the gene matches: 3. This CDR3 is built from 14 residues. The CDR3 DNA follows: TGTGCCTGGAGTGTATCGGGGGGTACCGGGGAGCTGTTTTTT. This encodes CAWSVSGGTGELFF. Full variable domain (remainder filled in from reference TRBV30 and TRBJ2-2): SQTIHQWPATLVQPVGSPLSLECTVEGTSNPNLYWYRQAAGRGLQLLFYSVGIGQISSEVPQNLSASRPQDRQFILSSKKLLLSDSGFYLCAWSVSGGTGELFFGEGSRLTVL.

The chain employs TRBV27 and TRBJ1-1, with a weak D call TRBD1 (5 bases). This CDR3 is 14 amino acids long. V lost 6 bases and J 4 bases, leaving 15 bases between the germline ends. CDR1 and CDR2 (germline): MNHEY, SMNVEV (reference sequence). The CDR3 sequence: CASRTGGWSTEAFF. CDR3 nucleotide sequence: TGTGCCAGCAGGACGGGGGGTTGGAGCACTGAAGCTTTCTTT.

This clone is a singleton in its sample. V usage is TRBV10-2 and J usage is TRBJ2-7, with D possibly matching TRBD1 (5 bases). CDR3 length equals 14 residues. V gave up 4 bases and J gave up 0 bases, with 10 bases separating them. Germline loops: CDR1 WSHSY, CDR2 SAAADI. This chain's CDR3 is CASSVQGFSYEQYF. The CDR3 bases are TGCGCCAGCAGTGTCCAGGGCTTCTCCTACGAGCAGTACTTC.

The CDR3 loop reads CASSPLTGRRPEAFF. The CDR3 DNA sequence: TGTGCCAGCAGTCCCCTGACAGGGAGGAGGCCTGAAGCTTTCTTT. V gene TRBV6-5 combines with J gene TRBJ1-1; the match to TRBD1 covers 7 bases. CDR3 length: 15 amino acids. Per germline, CDR1 MNHEY and CDR2 SVGAGI. After removal of 5 bases from V and 6 bases from J, the junction contained 12 bases not matched to a gene.

The genes are TRBV6-5 and TRBJ1-5; unclear D gene. The CDR3 runs 13 residues. Trimming stripped 4 bases from V and 4 bases from J, with 8 bases between. CDR1 and CDR2 from the germline V gene are MNHEY and SVGAGI. CDR3 amino acids: CASSLNKNQPQHF. The CDR3 DNA reads as TGTGCCAGCAGTTTAAACAAGAATCAGCCCCAGCATTTT.

The V call is TRBV7-9, the J call TRBJ1-6; no firm D call. This CDR3 spans 14 amino acids. In germline, CDR1 is SEHNR, CDR2 FQNEAQ (reference sequence). Trimming left V 5 bases short and J 5 bases short, with 10 bases between. Here the CDR3 reads CASSRYGDNSPLHF. For the CDR3, the DNA is TGTGCCAGCAGCAGGTACGGGGATAATTCACCCCTCCACTTT. Drawing the rest from reference TRBV7-9 and TRBJ1-6, the complete variable domain is DTGVSQNPRHKITKRGQNVTFRCDPISEHNRLYWYRQTLGQGPEFLTYFQNEAQLEKSRLLSDRFSAERPKGSFSTLEIQRTEQGDSAMYLCASSRYGDNSPLHFGNGTRLTVT.

This chain connects TRBV10-3 to TRBJ1-2, with 9 bases aligning to TRBD1. Germline V CDR1 and CDR2: ENHRY, SYGVKD. This CDR3 comprises 15 residues. V shed 3 bases, J shed 1 base, and the junction held 3 bases outside the gene matches. The chain's CDR3 is CAISEMDRGNYGYTF. The DNA for the CDR3 is TGTGCCATCAGTGAAATGGACAGGGGTAACTATGGCTACACCTTC.

The chain recombines TRBV3-1 (or the pseudogene TRBV3-2) with TRBJ1-6; 7 positions match TRBD1. The CDR3 runs to 14 residues. Per the germline V gene, CDR1 is LGHDT and CDR2 is YNNKEL (reference sequence). The trim removed 6 bases at V and 7 bases at J, leaving 6 bases unmatched. In nucleotides, the CDR3 is TGTGCCAGCAGGGCTGACAGGGACAATTCACCCCTCCACTTT. It translates to CASRADRDNSPLHF.

This chain links TRBV2 with TRBJ1-1; D perhaps matches TRBD1 (5 bases). This CDR3 region has 15 residues. Germline lookup yields CDR1 SNHLY and CDR2 FYNNEI. V was clipped by 6 bases and J by 1 base, with 15 bases between them. CDR3 region: CASRGHLLGNTEAFF. In DNA form, the CDR3 reads TGTGCCAGCAGAGGACACCTCCTGGGGAACACTGAAGCTTTCTTT.

The J gene is TRBJ2-5, the V gene TRBV19; D ambiguous. From germline, CDR1 is LNHDA and CDR2 SQIVND (reference sequence). The CDR3 runs to 13 residues. Between the trimmed V and J ends, which lost 3 bases and 5 bases, there was a span of 10 bases. The CDR3 sequence: CASSMEPGETQYF. The CDR3 region has the DNA TGTGCCAGTAGTATGGAACCCGGGGAGACCCAGTACTTC.